This T cell receptor (beta chain) was sequenced for a study of shared clonotypes between healthy human individuals. Whole-study context: Every donor yielded three CD4 naive, three CD4 memory, two CD8 naive and one CD8 memory plate.

For this clone: Its antigen is undetermined.

Here immunoSEQ multiplex PCR was the method, and the copy in TCRdb shows in-frame clones only, minus some. The sample has nearly 750,000 clones; about two thirds are singletons. Study-wide results and limits: Though the depth was large, rarefaction showed that sorted-subset sequencing was incomplete.

Trimming left V 6 bases short and J 2 bases short, with 15 bases between. This CDR3 is 15 amino acids long. Looked up from germline, CDR1 is SEHNR and CDR2 is FQNEAQ (reference sequence). This sequence originates from a woman between 25 and 40 years old in good health. This sequence joins TRBV7-9 and TRBJ2-3; possibly TRBD1 for D (6 bases). The sample consisted of memory CD4+ T cells sorted from blood. Subset denoted: CD45RA-negative fraction. CDR3 sequence: CASRQDRFYTDTQYF. In DNA, the CDR3 is TGTGCCAGCAGACAGGACAGATTCTACACAGATACGCAGTATTTT.